This T cell receptor (beta chain) derives from a study of preoperative IRX-2 immunotherapy in early breast cancer. The treatment here: preoperative locoregional IRX-2 cytokine immunotherapy. Samples came from a phase Ib trial of preoperative locoregional IRX-2 cytokine immunotherapy. From germline, CDR1 is MNHGY and CDR2 SAAAGT. The CDR3 has 15 amino acids. V lost 0 bases and J 9 bases, leaving 17 bases between the germline ends. The data were produced by immunoSEQ multiplex PCR, yet TCRdb's version contains in-frame clones alone and is incomplete. The sample contains 6,500 to 9,500 clones, around 80% of which appear only once.

The sample consisted of tumor tissue, taken after IRX-2 immunotherapy. The rearrangement uses TRBV6-8 and TRBJ1-1, with a possible D match to TRBD1 (5 bases). The clonotype comes from a human donor with breast cancer. CDR3 residues: CASSYSSGQAGKAFF. CDR3 coding DNA: TGTGCCAGCAGTTACTCGTCGGGGCAAGCGGGCAAAGCTTTCTTT.